Below are 15 T cell receptor beta chains sequenced from a single sample in a study of cytomegalovirus exposure and HLA in healthy donors. The PCR was carried out with 60 Vbeta primers and 13 Jbeta primers. Libraries were prepared by immunoSEQ multiplex PCR; TCRdb keeps only in-frame clonotypes and omits some of them. The specimen's table records 120,000 to 150,000 clones. The sample comprised PBMCs. These receptors came from a man in his forties in good health and CMV-seronegative.

The V gene is TRBV6-6, the J gene TRBJ1-5, with TRBD1 as a possible D gene (5 bases). In germline, CDR1 is MNHNY, CDR2 SVGAGI (reference sequence). The CDR3 covers 15 residues. Trimming removed 7 bases at V and 2 bases at J, with 15 bases between. CDR3 in DNA: TGTGCCAGCATCCACCTGACAGATGGCAATCAGCCCCAGCATTTT. Translated, it gives CASIHLTDGNQPQHF.

The V and J genes are TRBV7-3 and TRBJ2-7, with a possible D match to TRBD2 (7 bases). V was cut by 5 bases and J by 2 bases, with 16 bases left in between. From germline, CDR1 is SGHTA and CDR2 FQGTGA. CDR3 length: 15 amino acids. This chain's CDR3 is CASSPYPGGTYEQYF. The CDR3 coding sequence is TGTGCCAGCAGCCCCTACCCGGGGGGCACCTACGAGCAGTACTTC.

The CDR3: CASSQGTPGNYGYTF. CDR3 DNA: TGTGCCAGCAGCCAGGGGACACCGGGTAACTATGGCTACACCTTC. The V and J genes are TRBV5-4 and TRBJ1-2; maybe TRBD1 (6 bases). The V end was cut by 4 bases, the J end by 1 base, with 14 bases between. This CDR3 is 15 amino acids long. The V gene's germline CDR1 is SGHNT and CDR2 YYREEE (reference sequence).

The chain is built from TRBV6-4 and TRBJ2-7; D may be TRBD2 (7 bases). V lost 8 bases, J lost 3 bases, and 32 bases lay in between. The CDR3 has 19 residues. Germline CDR1 is MRHNA and CDR2 is SNTAGT. CDR3 protein: CASPRRGASPVDTYYEQYF. The CDR3 DNA reads as TGTGCCAGCCCTCGCCGGGGGGCCAGCCCAGTGGACACCTACTACGAGCAGTACTTC.

V gene TRBV29-1 combines with J gene TRBJ2-7; TRBD1 aligns across 8 bases. V shed 7 bases, J shed 3 bases, and the junction held 8 bases outside the gene matches. The CDR3 covers 13 residues. CDR1 and CDR2 (germline): SQVTM, ANQGSEA. The CDR3 DNA is TGCAGCGGGGTACAGGGGGAGAACTACGAGCAGTACTTC. As protein: CSGVQGENYEQYF.

V usage is TRBV5-1 and J usage is TRBJ1-1; a weak D match, TRBD1 (6 bases). The V and J ends lost 1 base and 4 bases respectively, with 11 bases between them. The CDR3 spans 14 residues. From germline, CDR1 is SGHRS and CDR2 YFSETQ. CDR3 DNA: TGCGCCAGCAGCTTGAAGGGGGTGGGCACTGAAGCTTTCTTT. As protein: CASSLKGVGTEAFF. The full variable domain, rest sourced from reference TRBV5-1 and TRBJ1-1, is KAGVTQTPRYLIKTRGQQVTLSCSPISGHRSVSWYQQTPGQGLQFLFEYFSETQRNKGNFPGRFSGRQFSNSRSEMNVSTLELGDSALYLCASSLKGVGTEAFFGQGTRLTVV.

The genes are TRBV4-1 and TRBJ2-2, with 9 nucleotides matching TRBD1. CDR1 is MGHRA and CDR2 is YSYEKL in the germline V gene. V shed 1 base, J shed 4 bases, and the junction held 4 bases outside the gene matches. The CDR3 is 16 residues long. Written as DNA, the CDR3 is TGCGCCAGCAGCCAAGGGACAGGGGTGGTCACCGGGGAGCTGTTTTTT. This encodes CASSQGTGVVTGELFF.

The chain combines TRBV5-1 with TRBJ1-1; D might be TRBD1 (5 bases). This CDR3 contains 15 residues. The ends were cut back, 1 base at V and 1 base at J, with 11 bases in the middle. The germline CDR1 and CDR2 sequences are SGHRS and YFSETQ. CDR3 sequence: CASSLLSGRNTEAFF. The CDR3 nucleotides read TGCGCCAGCAGCTTGTTATCAGGGCGGAACACTGAAGCTTTCTTT.

This rearrangement joins TRBV5-1 to TRBJ2-3; D ambiguous. The CDR3 extends over 13 amino acids. The V gene lost 0 bases and the J gene lost 6 bases, with 8 bases spanning the gap. Per the germline V gene, CDR1 is SGHRS and CDR2 is YFSETQ. The DNA for the CDR3 is TGCGCCAGCAGCTTGGGAGGTCCGGATACGCAGTATTTT. The encoded protein is CASSLGGPDTQYF.

V and J are TRBV27 and TRBJ1-2, with 7 nucleotides matching TRBD1. V shed 2 bases, J shed 3 bases, and the junction held 3 bases outside the gene matches. Germline values: CDR1 MNHEY, CDR2 SMNVEV (reference sequence). The CDR3 runs to 14 residues. Here the CDR3 reads CASSLTRGDYGYTF. For the CDR3, the DNA is TGTGCCAGCAGTTTAACCAGGGGGGACTATGGCTACACCTTC.

The V and J genes are TRBV6-5 and TRBJ2-7, with 9 bases matching TRBD1. Trimming removed 4 bases from V and 8 bases from J; junction bases left unmatched: 6. The CDR3 is 13 residues long. Germline V gene lookup returns CDR1 MNHEY and CDR2 SVGAGI. CDR3 amino acids: CASSFRDRAKQYF. As DNA, the CDR3 is TGTGCCAGCAGTTTCCGGGACAGGGCAAAGCAGTACTTC.

The chain combines TRBV29-1 with TRBJ1-3; TRBD1 matches 8 bases. The CDR3 is 13 residues long. The germline V gene has CDR1 SQVTM and CDR2 ANQGSEA. With V trimmed by 6 bases and J by 6 bases, 7 bases remained unmatched. The CDR3 region has the DNA TGCAGCGTAAGCAGGGGGCTGGTAAACACCATATATTTT. Its protein is CSVSRGLVNTIYF. Full variable domain (remainder filled in from reference TRBV29-1 and TRBJ1-3): SAVISQKPSRDICQRGTSLTIQCQVDSQVTMMFWYRQQPGQSLTLIATANQGSEATYESGFVIDKFPISRPNLTFSTLTVSNMSPEDSSIYLCSVSRGLVNTIYFGEGSWLTVV.

The chain uses TRBV7-8 and TRBJ1-2; D is possibly TRBD1 (6 bases). CDR3 length: 13 amino acids. V lost 0 bases, J lost 6 bases, and 8 bases lay in between. Germline values: CDR1 SGHVS, CDR2 FQNEAQ. CDR3 in amino acids: CASSLAGGNGYTF. The CDR3 bases are TGTGCCAGCAGCTTAGCTGGGGGCAATGGCTACACCTTC.

The chain joins TRBV15 to TRBJ2-7, with D perhaps matching TRBD1 (5 bases). CDR3 length: 14 residues. V gave up 8 bases and J gave up 1 base, with 15 bases separating them. CDR1 is LNHNV and CDR2 is YYDKDF in the germline V gene (reference sequence). The CDR3 DNA is TGTGCCACCGCCCGAGACAGAGAATCCTACGAGCAGTACTTC. Translation: CATARDRESYEQYF.

A remark on this clone: Distinct nucleotide sequences in the sample also encode this CDR3. This sequence joins TRBV5-6 and TRBJ1-6, with 9 bases lining up with TRBD1. The CDR3 runs 14 residues. The germline gives CDR1 SGHDT, CDR2 YYEEEE. J lost 8 bases, V lost 4 bases, and 4 bases had no gene match. As DNA, the CDR3 is TGTGCCAGCAGCGGCGACAGGGGGTATTCACCCCTCCACTTT. This encodes CASSGDRGYSPLHF.